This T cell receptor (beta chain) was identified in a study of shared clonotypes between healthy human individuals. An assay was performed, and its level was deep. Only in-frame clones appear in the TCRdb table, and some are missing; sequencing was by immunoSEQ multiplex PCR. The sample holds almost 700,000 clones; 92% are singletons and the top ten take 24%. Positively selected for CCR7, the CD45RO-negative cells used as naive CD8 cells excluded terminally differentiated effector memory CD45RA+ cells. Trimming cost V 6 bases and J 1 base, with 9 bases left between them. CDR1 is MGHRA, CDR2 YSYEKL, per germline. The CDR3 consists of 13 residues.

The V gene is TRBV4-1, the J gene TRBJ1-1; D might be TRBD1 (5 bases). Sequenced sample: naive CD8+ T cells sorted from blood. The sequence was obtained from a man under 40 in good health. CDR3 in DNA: TGCGCCAGCAGAACCACAGGGAACACTGAAGCTTTCTTT. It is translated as CASRTTGNTEAFF.